This TCR beta chain derives from a study of blood T cell repertoires in COVID-19. The table came from immunoSEQ multiplex PCR; TCRdb's copy has only in-frame clones and leaves some out. Here the sample spans hundreds of thousands of clones, around 90% being singletons. Trimming cost V 4 bases and J 6 bases, with 16 bases left between them. The CDR3 consists of 15 residues. Germline values: CDR1 LGHDT, CDR2 YNNKEL (reference sequence). The material sequenced was PBMCs or T cells enriched from blood (not recorded which). The chain uses TRBV3-1 (or the pseudogene TRBV3-2) and TRBJ2-1; the D gene is possibly TRBD1 (6 bases). The source is a woman between 18 and 30 years old who had recovered from COVID-19. This chain's CDR3 is CASSPQWGQGNEQFF. Written as DNA, the CDR3 is TGTGCCAGCAGCCCACAGTGGGGGCAGGGCAATGAGCAGTTCTTC.